The present T cell receptor beta chain was sequenced within a study of Tregs in tolerant kidney transplant recipients. The method was immunoSEQ multiplex PCR; TCRdb's version includes in-frame clones alone and lacks a portion of them. The table records tens of thousands of clones, around 83% of them present only once. A single count supports this clone. Unstimulated regulatory T cells (CD4+CD25+CD127-), CD4+CD25- non-regulatory cells, CD4 and CD8 cells were FACS-sorted from thawed PBMCs. The V segment lost 6 bases and the J segment 6 bases; nucleotides outside the gene matches: 4. CDR1 is SNHLY and CDR2 is FYNNEI in the germline V gene. CDR3 length: 14 residues.

This sequence originates from a human donor in good health. Sequencing was performed on CD4+ T cells from blood. The chain recombines TRBV2 with TRBJ1-5; 11 bases match TRBD1. CDR3 protein: CASSGTGGSQPQHF. CDR3 DNA sequence: TGTGCCAGCAGCGGGACAGGGGGAAGTCAGCCCCAGCATTTT.